The rows below give T cell receptor beta chains drawn from one sample of a study of blood T cell repertoires in COVID-19. This table comes from immunoSEQ multiplex PCR, and its TCRdb copy is limited to in-frame clones, with some not included. The sample yields about 160,000 clones, 85% to 95% seen once. Material for sequencing was peripheral blood. The receptors shown here come from a woman in her fifties or sixties with acute or convalescent COVID-19. Both conserved end residues are part of each CDR3. Each record gives: J gene, V gene, clone size, D gene, CDR3 DNA, CDR3 protein. The D gene is left open where the match is weak. Some rows mark clone size as missing; the rest say once, few, many or name a class of expanded clone.

>TRBJ1-4|TRBV7-9|.|.
TGTGCCAGCAACCGGAAGGAGGAAAAACTGTTTTTT
CASNRKEEKLFF
>TRBJ2-2|TRBV10-3|.|.
TGTGCCATCAATCAGGCAGGTCAGGGCGGGGAGCTGTTTTTT
CAINQAGQGGELFF
>TRBJ1-2|TRBV19|.|.
TGTGCCAGTAGTATTAGCAGTGGCTACACCTTC
CASSISSGYTF
>TRBJ1-2|TRBV19|once|TRBD1
TGTGCCAGTGGGGGACAGCGAACTAACTATGGCTACACCTTC
CASGGQRTNYGYTF
>TRBJ1-5|TRBV6-5|.|.
TGTGCCAGCAGTTACTCGCCAGGTAATCAGCCCCAGCATTTT
CASSYSPGNQPQHF
>TRBJ1-5|TRBV19|.|.
TGTGCCAGTATCCTTACTGGGAGCGGTACTAGCAATCAGCCCCAGCATTTT
CASILTGSGTSNQPQHF
>TRBJ1-2|TRBV29-1|.|.
TGCAGCGCACCCGCCTGGGGGGTTAACTATGGCTACACCTTC
CSAPAWGVNYGYTF
>TRBJ1-1|TRBV19|once|.
TGTGCCAGTACCGCATCTATATTGAATACTGAAGCTTTCTTT
CASTASILNTEAFF
>TRBJ1-2|TRBV27|once|TRBD1
TGTGCCAGCAGCGGACAGGGTCCGCCTAAGCCTCGCTATGGCTACACCTTC
CASSGQGPPKPRYGYTF
>TRBJ2-7|TRBV7-2|.|TRBD2
TGTGCCAGCCGGGAGGGTTACGAGCAGTACTTC
CASREGYEQYF
>TRBJ1-5|TRBV20-1|few|.
TGCAGTGCTAGTCCCGGGTCGGGCAATCAGCCCCAGCATTTT
CSASPGSGNQPQHF
>TRBJ1-2|TRBV7-9|.|.
TGTGCCAGCAGCCCAACCGGGATTAATGGCTACACCTTC
CASSPTGINGYTF
>TRBJ1-5|TRBV25-1|.|.
TGTGCCAGCAGTGACAGGGTTGATCAGCCCCAGCATTTT
CASSDRVDQPQHF
>TRBJ1-4|TRBV5-6|.|.
TGTGCCAGCAGCAGGGGGACCCTGAGGGGAGAAAAACTGTTTTTT
CASSRGTLRGEKLFF
>TRBJ2-7|TRBV7-6|.|TRBD1
TGTGCCAGCAGCCCCACAGGGGGCACGTTGGGCGAGCAGTACTTC
CASSPTGGTLGEQYF
>TRBJ2-3|TRBV6-6|.|.
TGTGCCAGCAGTTACTCCAGGGTTCCTGATACGCAGTATTTT
CASSYSRVPDTQYF
>TRBJ2-1|TRBV19|.|TRBD2
TGTGCCAGTAGCAATCTAGCGGGAGGGCCGGAAGTCTCCTACAATGAGCAGTTCTTC
CASSNLAGGPEVSYNEQFF
>TRBJ1-1|TRBV30|.|.
TGTGCCTTAACAAACACTGAAGCTTTCTTT
CALTNTEAFF
>TRBJ2-5|TRBV7-3|few|TRBD2
TGTGCCAGCAGCTTAATGGCTAGCGGGAGCGGGGAGACCCAGTACTTC
CASSLMASGSGETQYF
>TRBJ2-3|TRBV11-2|.|.
TGTGCCAGCAGCTTAGATCTGTCAGTAAAGTTCACAGATACGCAGTATTTT
CASSLDLSVKFTDTQYF
>TRBJ1-6|TRBV2|few|TRBD1
TGTGCCAGCAGGGCGGGACAGGTATTCTATAATTCACCCCTCCACTTT
CASRAGQVFYNSPLHF
>TRBJ1-5|TRBV28|.|.
TGTGCCAGCAGCCTACCGGGGCAGCCCCAGCATTTT
CASSLPGQPQHF
>TRBJ1-6|TRBV7-2|.|TRBD1
TGTGCCAGCACCTTTTCGGGACAGCGATTAAATTATAATTCACCCCTCCACTTT
CASTFSGQRLNYNSPLHF
>TRBJ1-2|TRBV7-2|.|.
TGTGCCAGCAGCTTAGCCTTGAGTCTCTATGGCTACACCTTC
CASSLALSLYGYTF
>TRBJ2-3|TRBV28|.|TRBD2
TGTGCCACCATTCCCGGGCCGGGACTAGGGTTAGATACGCAGTATTTT
CATIPGPGLGLDTQYF
>TRBJ2-7|TRBV19|.|TRBD2
TGTGCCAGTAGTATAGGCTCGGGAGGCTACGAGCAGTACTTC
CASSIGSGGYEQYF
>TRBJ1-4|TRBV7-2|.|TRBD1
TGTGCCAGCAGCTATGACAGGGGGCTTGAAAAACTGTTTTTT
CASSYDRGLEKLFF
>TRBJ2-7|TRBV4-1|.|.
TGCGCCAGCAGCCAACGGACAGCCTACGATGAGCAGTACTTC
CASSQRTAYDEQYF
>TRBJ1-5|TRBV6-5|.|.
TGTGCCAGCAGCCCGTCCTCTAGCAATCAGCCCCAGCATTTT
CASSPSSSNQPQHF
>TRBJ1-2|TRBV3-1/TRBV3-2|.|.
TGTGCCAGCAGCCCTTACCCCACAGGGCAGGGCTACACCTTC
CASSPYPTGQGYTF
>TRBJ2-7|TRBV28|.|TRBD2
TGTGCCAGCAGCGGGGAGGGAGGCTACGAGCAGTACTTC
CASSGEGGYEQYF
>TRBJ1-2|TRBV6-1|.|TRBD1
TGTGCCAGCAGTGAAGAGGGGACAGGGAGCTATGGCTACACCTTC
CASSEEGTGSYGYTF
>TRBJ2-7|TRBV30|once|.
TGTGCCTGGGGGGACGGCGCGGGTGGCGAGCAGTACTTC
CAWGDGAGGEQYF
>TRBJ1-1|TRBV7-2|.|.
TGTGCCAGCAGCCCTTCAAGGGGAGGGAGAGCTTTCTTT
CASSPSRGGRAFF
>TRBJ1-5|TRBV9|.|.
TGTGCCAGCAGCGTAGCCTCGGACAGAGATCAGCCCCAGCATTTT
CASSVASDRDQPQHF
>TRBJ2-7|TRBV9|once|.
TGTGCCAGCAGCATTACCTCGGACAGCCTCTACGAGCAGTACTTC
CASSITSDSLYEQYF
>TRBJ2-2|TRBV5-1|.|TRBD1
TGCGCCAGCAGTTCGGACAGGGAAAACGGGGAGCTGTTTTTT
CASSSDRENGELFF
>TRBJ1-1|TRBV19|.|TRBD1
TGTGCCAGTAGTATAGGGAGGACAGGTGGATCGGAAGCTGAAGCTTTCTTT
CASSIGRTGGSEAEAFF
>TRBJ2-3|TRBV5-4|few|.
TGTGCCAGCAGCTTGTTAGGTCCTGGAGGAGGTGATACGCAGTATTTT
CASSLLGPGGGDTQYF
>TRBJ1-4|TRBV7-2|.|.
TGTGCCAGCAGCTTAGAATGGGGCGCGGGGGAAAAACTGTTTTTT
CASSLEWGAGEKLFF
>TRBJ2-7|TRBV12-5|.|.
TGTGCTAGTGGTTTGCCACCAGCCTACGAGCAGTACTTC
CASGLPPAYEQYF
>TRBJ2-7|TRBV5-4|.|TRBD2
TGTGCCAGCAGCTCGGGGACTAGAATAGACGAGCAGTACTTC
CASSSGTRIDEQYF